This TCR beta chain was recorded in a study of blood T cell repertoires in COVID-19. On the study more broadly: Acute-phase and convalescent COVID-19 samples originated in the United States, Italy and Spain. PBMCs, B-cell-depleted T cells, or T cells provided the cDNA or gDNA that made up the material.

Germline V gives CDR1 SGHVS, CDR2 FNYEAQ. The CDR3 runs 16 residues. V lost 5 bases, J lost 4 bases, and 10 bases stayed unmatched. Original processing notes: The authors estimated nucleated cell counts from reference gene primer amplification. Produced via immunoSEQ multiplex PCR; TCRdb's table is partial and in-frame only. V and J calls and clone size follow that table, whereas D and trimming were derived from the DNA. In the table there are 75,000 or so clones, approximately 87% of which are singletons. The receptor was derived from a woman aged 80 or over with acute or convalescent COVID-19. The rearrangement links TRBV7-6 to TRBJ2-1; 8 bases match TRBD1. The source material was peripheral blood. DNA of the CDR3: TGTGCCAGCAGCCTACTATCCGGGACAGGTTACAATGAGCAGTTCTTC. Translated, it gives CASSLLSGTGYNEQFF. The full variable domain, with the rest looked up from reference TRBV7-6 and TRBJ2-1, is GAGVSQSPRYKVTKRGQDVALRCDPISGHVSLYWYRQALGQGPEFLTYFNYEAQQDKSGLPNDRFSAERPEGSISTLTIQRTEQRDSAMYRCASSLLSGTGYNEQFFGPGTRLTVL.